The source of this T cell receptor beta chain is a study of blood T cells in healthy people across ages. Study-level points and caveats: Unsorted PBMCs prevented conclusive naive versus antigen-experienced comparison. Researchers judged that diversity estimates from one million T cells fell short of true values. Significant beta diversity loss was already apparent by age approximately 36, declining roughly linearly.

Total RNA amounts of at least 6 micrograms were extracted per sample. After removal of 3 bases from V and 2 bases from J, the junction contained 5 bases not matched to a gene. This CDR3 comprises 14 residues. Germline-derived CDR1 and CDR2 are SGHDT and YYEEEE. This clonotype has more than one count but fewer than ten. Its antigen remains unknown. A J-beta primer mix and a sample-barcoded 5' primer were used in a second PCR of roughly 7 to 12 cycles. TCRdb ran MiXCR on the 5' RACE reads and lists one entry per CDR3 protein. The sample lists roughly 680,000 distinct CDR3 sequences; 45% to 50% were seen once.

This receptor was taken from a woman aged 55-69 years in good health. The chain uses TRBV5-6 and TRBJ2-7; 7 bases line up with TRBD1. Source material: blood. The CDR3 coding sequence is TGTGCCAGCAGCTCGGAAGACAGGGCCTACGAGCAGTACTTC. This gives the protein CASSSEDRAYEQYF.